This T cell receptor beta chain is from a study of blood T cell repertoires in COVID-19. Study-level information: The study drew acute and convalescent COVID-19 samples from the United States, Italy and Spain. Sources were T cells, B-cell-depleted T cells, or PBMCs; the material itself was cDNA or gDNA.

Original methodology: For nucleated cells, counts were estimated from reference gene primer amplification. Using immunoSEQ multiplex PCR, the repertoire was profiled, and TCRdb retains in-frame clones only, with some absent. V and J calls and clone size are given by that table; D and trimming were obtained from the DNA. The table lists 250,000 to 300,000 clones, about 85% of them singletons. The CDR3 length is 17 residues. The germline V gene encodes CDR1 LNHDA and CDR2 SQIVND (reference sequence). J lost 4 bases, V lost 5 bases, and 12 bases had no gene match. This chain uses TRBV19 with TRBJ2-3; the match to TRBD2 covers 10 bases. The specimen was peripheral blood. The clonotype was recovered from a man younger than 35 with active or convalescent COVID-19. CDR3 region: CASSVIRLAGDPDTQYF. CDR3 bases: TGTGCCAGTAGTGTAATTCGTCTAGCGGGAGACCCAGATACGCAGTATTTT.